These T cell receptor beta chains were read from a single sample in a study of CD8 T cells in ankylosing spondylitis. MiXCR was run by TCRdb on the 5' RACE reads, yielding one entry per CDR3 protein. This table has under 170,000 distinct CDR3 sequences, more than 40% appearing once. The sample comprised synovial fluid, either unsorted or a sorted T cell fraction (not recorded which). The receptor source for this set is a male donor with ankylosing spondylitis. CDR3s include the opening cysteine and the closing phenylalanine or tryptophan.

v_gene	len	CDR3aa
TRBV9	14	CASSSGQGVLPLHF
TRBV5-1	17	CASSLISGGFSYNEQFF
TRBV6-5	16	CASSHTPWIHRETQYF
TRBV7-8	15	CASSLVPRATYGYTF
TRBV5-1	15	CASSLAPSGRNEQFF
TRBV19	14	CASGSADFIYGYTF
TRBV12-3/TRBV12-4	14	CASRSLPLFYGYTF
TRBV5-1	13	CASKEIWNNEQFF
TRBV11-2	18	CASSTPWWARGCVTEAFF
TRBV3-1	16	CASSLAERGGTGELFF
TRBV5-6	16	CASSLEDSGVGEKLFF
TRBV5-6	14	CASSSGVLGYEQYF
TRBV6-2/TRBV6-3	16	CASDSRRYRAHQPQHF
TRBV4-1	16	CASSQVASPANSPLHF
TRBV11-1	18	CASSLRFFPRGSTDTQYF
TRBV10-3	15	CAISPGTDVLYEQYF
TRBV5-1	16	CASSPVAITLPNEQFF
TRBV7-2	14	CASSLRGLNQPQHF
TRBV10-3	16	CAISEWGGQSSYEQYF
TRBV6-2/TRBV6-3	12	CASSLGTETQYF
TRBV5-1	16	CASSAGTVSTNYGYTF
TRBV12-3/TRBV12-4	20	CASRPPRTSGDLSSYNEQFF
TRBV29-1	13	CSVEASGRDTQYF
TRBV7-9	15	CASSQGTSAADTQYF
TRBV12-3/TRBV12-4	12	CASSLGDPEAFF
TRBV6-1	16	CASSPWDRARGTEAFF
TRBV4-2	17	CASSQVGGRAGTGELFF
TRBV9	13	CASSPPSHNEQFF
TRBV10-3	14	CAISVRSRGNEQFF
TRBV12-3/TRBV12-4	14	CASSILGAPETQYF
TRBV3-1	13	CASSQGLDWEQFF
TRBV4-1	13	CASSQPTDSPLHF
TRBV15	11	CATDRSYEQYF
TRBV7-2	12	CASSLGLLTQYF
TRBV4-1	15	CASSQDGLNWNEQFF
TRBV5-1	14	CASSRAESSYEQYF
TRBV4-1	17	CASSQDMLRGGNEKLFF
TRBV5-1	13	CASSLPGQDQAFF
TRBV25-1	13	CASSQAGSYEQYF
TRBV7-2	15	CASSSWGAGTGELFF
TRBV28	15	CASSLYFGGSYEQYF
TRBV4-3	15	CASSHVPGHRGEQYF
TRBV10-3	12	CAISGSDSPQHF
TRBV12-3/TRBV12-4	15	CASGPGTAQNQPQHF
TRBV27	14	CASRDGTGISEQFF
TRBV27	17	CASSSLPGLAAYNEQFF
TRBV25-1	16	CASSEYILVLPNEQFF
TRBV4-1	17	CASSQDPPRQGWETQYF
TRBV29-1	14	CSVEGQGAVGTQYF
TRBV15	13	CATSGDYTGELFF
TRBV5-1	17	CASSLAVPGPGRYGYTF
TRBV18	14	CASSPPDSAYEQYF
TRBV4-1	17	CASSQERDRYSNQPQHF
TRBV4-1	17	CASSQDGSTSGAYEQYF
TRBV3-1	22	CASSLTLAGHTRTEGFYNEQFF